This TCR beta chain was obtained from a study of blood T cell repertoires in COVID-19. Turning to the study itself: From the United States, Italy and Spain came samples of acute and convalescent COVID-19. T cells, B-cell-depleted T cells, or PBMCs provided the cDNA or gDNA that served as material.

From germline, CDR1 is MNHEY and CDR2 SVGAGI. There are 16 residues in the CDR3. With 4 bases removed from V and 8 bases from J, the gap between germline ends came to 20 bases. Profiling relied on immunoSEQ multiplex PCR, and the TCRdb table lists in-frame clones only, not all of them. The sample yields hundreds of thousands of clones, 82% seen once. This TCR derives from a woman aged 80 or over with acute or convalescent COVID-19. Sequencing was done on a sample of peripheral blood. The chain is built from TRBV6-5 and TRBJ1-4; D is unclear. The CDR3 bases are TGTGCCAGCAGTTCTCTAAACAGCGCTCGGGGAGAAAAACTGTTTTTT. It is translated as CASSSLNSARGEKLFF.